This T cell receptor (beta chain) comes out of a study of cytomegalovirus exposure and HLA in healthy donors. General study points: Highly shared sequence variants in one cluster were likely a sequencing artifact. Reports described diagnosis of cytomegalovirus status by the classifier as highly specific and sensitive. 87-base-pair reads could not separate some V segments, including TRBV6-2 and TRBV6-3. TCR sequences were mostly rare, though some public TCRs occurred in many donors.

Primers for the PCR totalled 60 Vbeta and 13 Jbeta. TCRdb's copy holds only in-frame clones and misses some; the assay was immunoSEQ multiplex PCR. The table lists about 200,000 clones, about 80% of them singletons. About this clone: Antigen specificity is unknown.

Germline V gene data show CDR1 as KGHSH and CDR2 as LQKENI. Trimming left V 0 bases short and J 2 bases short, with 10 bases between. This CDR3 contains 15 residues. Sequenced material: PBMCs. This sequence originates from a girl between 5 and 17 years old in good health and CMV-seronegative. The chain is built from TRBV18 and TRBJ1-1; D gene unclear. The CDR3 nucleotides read TGTGCCAGCTCACCACCGGGCAGGATTAACACTGAAGCTTTCTTT. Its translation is CASSPPGRINTEAFF.